The 20 T cell receptor beta chains listed next were all sequenced from one sample in a study of shared clonotypes between healthy human individuals. Assay used: immunoSEQ multiplex PCR; TCRdb lists only in-frame clones, some missing. The sample shows about 1 million clones, around 74% of them seen only once. The source material was memory CD4+ T cells sorted from blood. The subset here: CD45RA-negative fraction. The origin of the receptors is a man aged 18 to 29 in good health.

The chain is built from TRBV5-1 and TRBJ2-7, with TRBD1 as a possible D gene (5 bases). V lost 4 bases and J 0 bases, leaving 8 bases between the germline ends. The CDR3 is 13 amino acids. CDR1 is SGHRS, CDR2 YFSETQ, per germline. This CDR3 reads CASSRGVSYEQYF. In nucleotides, the CDR3 is TGCGCCAGCAGCAGGGGTGTCTCCTACGAGCAGTACTTC.

The genes are TRBV9 and TRBJ1-2, with 10 bases that match TRBD1. The CDR3 has 14 amino acids. The V segment lost 3 bases and the J segment 3 bases; nucleotides outside the gene matches: 2. Per germline, CDR1 SGDLS and CDR2 YYNGEE. The CDR3 is CASSAGTGDYGYTF. CDR3 DNA: TGTGCCAGCAGCGCCGGGACAGGGGACTATGGCTACACCTTC. Using reference TRBV9 and TRBJ1-2 for the parts outside the CDR3, the full variable domain is DSGVTQTPKHLITATGQRVTLRCSPRSGDLSVYWYQQSLDQGLQFLIQYYNGEERAKGNILERFSAQQFPDLHSELNLSSLELGDSALYFCASSAGTGDYGYTFGSGTRLTVV.

This chain joins TRBV6-1 and TRBJ2-7; D tentatively reads TRBD1 or TRBD2 (5 bases each). Trimming shortened V by 7 bases and J by 3 bases, and 19 bases separated the two germline ends. This CDR3 is built from 15 residues. Germline V gives CDR1 MNHNS, CDR2 SASEGT. Written as DNA, the CDR3 is TGTGCCAGCAAACCACCGGGACCCGGGAACTACGAGCAGTACTTC. This gives the protein CASKPPGPGNYEQYF.

The chain recombines TRBV27 with TRBJ1-5; 7 bases line up with TRBD1. The CDR3 is made up of 12 amino acids. In germline, CDR1 is MNHEY, CDR2 SMNVEV (reference sequence). Losses at the gene ends were 5 bases for V and 9 bases for J; bases not matched to a gene: 4. CDR3 region: CASSPNRGPQHF. CDR3 in DNA: TGTGCCAGCAGTCCAAACAGGGGGCCCCAGCATTTT.

The V gene is TRBV4-1, the J gene TRBJ2-7; D remains ambiguous. The CDR3 runs 14 residues. Germline V lookup: CDR1 MGHRA, CDR2 YSYEKL. Deletions cut 4 bases from V and 2 bases from J, with 12 bases between. For the CDR3, the DNA is TGCGCCAGCAGCCCGAGGACGGATCCCTACGAGCAGTACTTC. Amino acid sequence: CASSPRTDPYEQYF.

This clone was detected once. J is TRBJ2-2 and V is TRBV9; 12 bases match TRBD1. The CDR3 length is 15 residues. The J segment lost 6 bases and the V segment lost 0 bases, leaving 0 bases of the junction unmatched. Germline values: CDR1 SGDLS, CDR2 YYNGEE. The CDR3 DNA reads as TGTGCCAGCAGCGTAGGGGACAGGGGGCCCGGGGAGCTGTTTTTT. It is translated as CASSVGDRGPGELFF.

The chain couples TRBV19 to TRBJ1-1; unclear D gene. The V gene lost 3 bases and the J gene lost 8 bases, with 13 bases spanning the gap. The CDR3 is 13 amino acids. Germline V lookup: CDR1 LNHDA, CDR2 SQIVND (reference sequence). In nucleotides, the CDR3 is TGTGCCAGTAGTATCGGCTGGCGATTGGAAGCTTTCTTT. It encodes CASSIGWRLEAFF.

The rearrangement links TRBV2 to TRBJ1-6; D perhaps matches TRBD1 (5 bases). Trimming took 10 bases from V and 9 from J, leaving 19 bases between them. Germline V CDR1 and CDR2: SNHLY, FYNNEI. This CDR3 region has 14 residues. CDR3 DNA sequence: TGTGCCATCAACTCACAGGTGCCCAGTTCACCCCTCCACTTT. It is translated as CAINSQVPSSPLHF.

This clone appeared once. The CDR3 coding sequence is TGTGCCAGCAGCTTAAGAGTTGGGGCAGAGAATGAAAAACTGTTTTTT. Amino acids: CASSLRVGAENEKLFF. The chain has TRBV7-8 and TRBJ1-4, with D possibly TRBD1 on 5 matching bases. The germline gives CDR1 SGHVS, CDR2 FQNEAQ. Trimming left V 2 bases short and J 5 bases short, with 15 bases between. This CDR3 comprises 16 residues.

V and J are TRBV30 and TRBJ2-6; D unresolved. V was shortened by 7 bases and J by 0 bases, with 7 bases between the two germline ends. The length of the CDR3 is 13 residues. Germline V gene sequence: CDR1 GTSNPN, CDR2 SVGIG (reference sequence). In DNA form, the CDR3 reads TGTGCCTCACAGAGCTCTGGGGCCAACGTCCTGACTTTC. Its protein is CASQSSGANVLTF.

The chain couples TRBV29-1 to TRBJ1-6; D is perhaps TRBD1 (6 bases). This CDR3 is built from 13 residues. The germline V gene encodes CDR1 SQVTM and CDR2 ANQGSEA. CDR3 nucleotide sequence: TGCGGAGCCGGGGGCAGCTATAATTCACCCCTCCACTTT. Translated: CGAGGSYNSPLHF.

The chain has TRBV18 and TRBJ1-1; the D gene is possibly TRBD1 (5 bases). V was pared by 2 bases and J by 1 base, with 11 bases between. Germline loops: CDR1 KGHSH, CDR2 LQKENI. The CDR3 has 15 amino acids. CDR3 sequence (DNA): TGTGCCAGCTCACCAATGGGGACTGCGAACACTGAAGCTTTCTTT. Protein product: CASSPMGTANTEAFF.

For the CDR3, the DNA is TGCGCCAGCAGCTTGGCCGGGACAGGGGTTGGAAACACCATATATTTT. Its translation is CASSLAGTGVGNTIYF. The rearrangement joins TRBV5-1 to TRBJ1-3; 10 nucleotides match TRBD1. After removal of 0 bases from V and 3 bases from J, the junction contained 3 bases not matched to a gene. The CDR3 is 16 residues long. Germline CDR1 and CDR2: SGHRS and YFSETQ.

The V and J genes are TRBV5-1 and TRBJ2-3, with D perhaps being TRBD1 or TRBD2 (5 bases each). Germline V gives CDR1 SGHRS, CDR2 YFSETQ. The CDR3 sequence is 15 residues long. V gave up 3 bases and J gave up 2 bases, with 13 bases separating them. The CDR3 DNA sequence: TGCGCCAGCAGCTCTGGGACGGTCCTCACAGATACGCAGTATTTT. Protein: CASSSGTVLTDTQYF.

The rearrangement links TRBV5-1 to TRBJ2-7; 9 bases agree with TRBD1. Trimming took 3 bases from V and 4 from J; bases not matched to a gene: 8. The V gene's germline CDR1 is SGHRS and CDR2 YFSETQ. The CDR3 runs to 15 residues. The CDR3 DNA is TGCGCCAGCAGCTCAGGTGGGACAGGGACTTACGAGCAGTACTTC. Protein: CASSSGGTGTYEQYF.

The chain is built from TRBV11-3 and TRBJ2-1; TRBD2 aligns across 9 bases. V was clipped by 3 bases and J by 5 bases; unmatched bases: 8. CDR1 SGHNT and CDR2 YENEEA come from the germline V gene. This CDR3 is built from 16 residues. The CDR3 nucleotides are TGTGCCAGCAGCTTTCAGGGGGTAGCGGGAGACAATGAGCAGTTCTTC. Translation gives CASSFQGVAGDNEQFF.

The rearrangement uses TRBV6-6 and TRBJ2-7; maybe TRBD2 (5 bases). The length of the CDR3 is 13 residues. Germline V CDR1 and CDR2: MNHNY, SVGAGI (reference sequence). Deletions cut 5 bases from V and 2 bases from J, with 10 bases between. The CDR3: CASSDHGAYEQYF. The CDR3 region has the DNA TGTGCCAGCAGTGACCACGGGGCCTACGAGCAGTACTTC.

Worth noting for this clone: One base away lies a much larger clone, so this may be a sequencing read error. The chain links TRBV5-6 to TRBJ2-1; D remains ambiguous. The length of the CDR3 is 12 residues. V was shortened by 2 bases and J by 7 bases, with 7 bases between the two germline ends. Germline V gene data show CDR1 as SGHDT and CDR2 as YYEEEE. This chain's CDR3 is CASSLVWNEQFF. The CDR3 DNA reads as TGTGCCAGCAGCTTAGTGTGGAATGAGCAGTTCTTC.

V usage is TRBV18 and J usage is TRBJ1-6, with D uncertain. The CDR3 is 14 residues long. The germline gives CDR1 KGHSH, CDR2 LQKENI. Trimming stripped 0 bases from V and 11 bases from J, with 11 bases between. In DNA, the CDR3 is TGTGCCAGCTCACCACCAATTTCCATGACACCCCTCCACTTT. This translates into CASSPPISMTPLHF.

The chain carries TRBV18 and TRBJ2-1; possible D gene TRBD2, 6 bases. CDR3 length: 17 residues. Germline V gives CDR1 KGHSH, CDR2 LQKENI. V lost 4 bases and J 0 bases, leaving 16 bases between the germline ends. The CDR3 sequence: CASSRNSAGSSYNEQFF. DNA for the CDR3: TGTGCCAGCTCACGGAATAGCGCGGGGAGCTCCTACAATGAGCAGTTCTTC.